A selection of T cell receptor beta chains follows, all from one sample in a study of CD8 T cells in ankylosing spondylitis. TCRdb passed the 5' RACE reads through MiXCR, listing each CDR3 protein once. The sample consists of 250,000 or so distinct CDR3 sequences, about 24% of them appearing once. Input material: blood, either unsorted or a sorted T cell fraction (not recorded which). Receptors originate from a male donor with ankylosing spondylitis or in good health (not recorded which). Both conserved end residues are part of each CDR3. The order of the fields is D gene, V gene, J gene, clone size, CDR3 protein, CDR3 DNA. The D gene is left open where the match is weak. Size values are once, few and many counts, or a class for expanded clones, and some rows have none.

D: NA
V: TRBV11-2
J: TRBJ2-1
size: NA
CDR3: CASSLTGEQFF
DNA: TGTGCCAGCAGCTTGACAGGTGAGCAGTTCTTC

D: TRBD1
V: TRBV6-6
J: TRBJ2-7
size: NA
CDR3: CASSYRDRDEQYF
DNA: TGTGCCAGCAGTTACAGGGACAGGGACGAGCAGTACTTC

D: NA
V: TRBV28
J: TRBJ2-3
size: NA
CDR3: CATRDSTDTQYF
DNA: TGTGCCACCAGGGACAGCACAGATACGCAGTATTTT

D: NA
V: TRBV20-1
J: TRBJ2-5
size: many
CDR3: CSARTTEPGQSLETQYF
DNA: TGCAGTGCAAGAACGACCGAGCCCGGACAATCCTTGGAGACCCAGTACTTC

D: NA
V: TRBV27
J: TRBJ2-7
size: many
CDR3: CASSLFRGKPGKINEQYF
DNA: TGTGCCAGCAGTTTATTTAGGGGGAAACCAGGGAAAATCAACGAGCAGTACTTC

D: NA
V: TRBV3-1
J: TRBJ1-2
size: many
CDR3: CASSQDGAGAGYTF
DNA: TGTGCCAGCAGCCAAGATGGGGCAGGAGCTGGCTACACCTTC

D: NA
V: TRBV12-3/TRBV12-4
J: TRBJ2-7
size: many
CDR3: CASSLSRGSYEQYF
DNA: TGTGCCAGCAGTTTATCACGGGGCTCCTACGAGCAGTACTTC

D: NA
V: TRBV12-3/TRBV12-4
J: TRBJ1-5
size: many
CDR3: CASSLGDQPQHF
DNA: TGTGCCAGCAGTTTGGGTGATCAGCCCCAGCATTTT

D: NA
V: TRBV12-3/TRBV12-4
J: TRBJ2-3
size: many
CDR3: CASSRRDTQYF
DNA: TGTGCCAGCAGCCGCCGCGATACGCAGTATTTT

D: NA
V: TRBV7-9
J: TRBJ2-1
size: NA
CDR3: CASSFGRPSSYNEQFF
DNA: TGTGCCAGCAGCTTCGGACGGCCGAGCTCCTACAATGAGCAGTTCTTC

D: TRBD2
V: TRBV20-1
J: TRBJ2-5
size: few
CDR3: CSASPSGGETQYF
DNA: TGCAGTGCTAGTCCTAGCGGGGGAGAGACCCAGTACTTC

D: TRBD1
V: TRBV2
J: TRBJ1-2
size: few
CDR3: CASSASLQGARGYTF
DNA: TGTGCCAGCAGTGCTTCCCTACAGGGGGCGCGTGGCTACACCTTC

D: NA
V: TRBV7-6
J: TRBJ2-7
size: NA
CDR3: CASSFEHKTYEQYF
DNA: TGTGCCAGCAGCTTTGAGCATAAGACCTACGAGCAGTACTTC

D: TRBD1
V: TRBV11-2
J: TRBJ2-5
size: NA
CDR3: CASRPLGTGFKETQYF
DNA: TGTGCCAGCAGGCCCCTCGGGACAGGGTTTAAGGAGACCCAGTACTTC

D: NA
V: TRBV5-1
J: TRBJ2-7
size: NA
CDR3: CASSLGPTQIYEQYF
DNA: TGCGCCAGCAGCTTGGGTCCAACCCAAATCTACGAGCAGTACTTC

D: NA
V: TRBV4-2
J: TRBJ2-7
size: NA
CDR3: CASSQGAGALYEQYF
DNA: TGTGCCAGCAGCCAAGGGGCCGGGGCTCTTTACGAGCAGTACTTC

D: NA
V: TRBV9
J: TRBJ2-7
size: many
CDR3: CASSVDGKSSYEQYF
DNA: TGTGCCAGCAGCGTAGATGGCAAGAGCTCCTACGAGCAGTACTTC

D: NA
V: TRBV20-1
J: TRBJ2-1
size: few
CDR3: CSARETGTKQFF
DNA: TGCAGTGCTAGAGAAACAGGGACAAAGCAGTTCTTC

D: NA
V: TRBV6-5
J: TRBJ2-7
size: few
CDR3: CASSLGHRVYEQYF
DNA: TGTGCCAGCAGTTTAGGCCATAGAGTTTACGAGCAGTACTTC

D: NA
V: TRBV3-1
J: TRBJ2-3
size: many
CDR3: CASSQGGVDADTQYF
DNA: TGTGCCAGCAGCCAAGGTGGAGTAGACGCAGATACGCAGTATTTT

D: TRBD1
V: TRBV20-1
J: TRBJ2-4
size: few
CDR3: CSARPSPGGAKNIQYF
DNA: TGCAGTGCTAGACCCTCCCCAGGGGGAGCCAAAAACATTCAGTACTTC

D: NA
V: TRBV28
J: TRBJ2-2
size: NA
CDR3: CASGRVYVELFF
DNA: TGTGCCAGCGGTCGTGTTTATGTGGAGCTGTTTTTT